Described below is a single T cell receptor beta chain sequence and its context. The sample holds one count of this clonotype. Its antigen remains unidentified. Base qualities are not provided; no much larger clone lies one nucleotide away. The method behind the library was 5' RACE. This sample was sequenced with an Illumina HiSeq 2500. A second PCR of roughly 7 to 11 cycles was performed with a sample-barcoded 5' primer and a J-beta primer mix. A unique molecular identifier was introduced onto each TCR beta cDNA molecule by a template-switch 5' adaptor carrying 12 random nucleotides. At least 2.5 million CDR3-containing paired-end reads were obtained from each sample. First-strand cDNA was synthesized from all RNA with the Mint cDNA synthesis kit, primed by a TRBC-specific oligonucleotide. Following uracil-DNA glycosylase treatment, a first 18-cycle PCR with universal primers M1SS and BC2_uni_R was performed on all cDNA. The paper's processing steps were these. Each sample was normalized by randomly selecting 1 million high-quality reads, each carrying a distinct molecular identifier. Reads sharing molecular identifiers were discarded rather than binned into consensus sequences. MiTCR, with a Q25 quality threshold and the strictest error-elimination algorithm, was used for CDR3 identification, clonotype clustering and error correction. A nonparametric unseen species model using Euler transformation provided a lower-bound estimate of total TCR beta diversity. In TCRdb, the public reads were trimmed at Q25 with fastp and aligned with MiXCR, with productive beta chains retained. Each CDR3 protein appears once, grouped with its most common genes and DNA. The V and J calls were not made by the authors but by TCRdb's processing. The sample table lists about 970,000 distinct CDR3 sequences, roughly half of them with a count of one. The leading ten clones occupy 20% to 25% of the sample.

This entry belongs to a study of blood T cells in healthy people across ages (dated by TCRdb to 2015 to 2017). About the study as a whole: In model experiments, template switching captured about one uniquely barcoded TCR beta cDNA molecule for every two T cells. Using deep sequencing normalized with unique cDNA molecular identifiers, the study measured how TCR beta repertoire diversity changes with age. The donors were divided into four age groups: young (average around 17 years), middle-aged (about 39), aged (about 56) and long-lived (around 87). To avoid experimental bias, donors of different ages were spread randomly across the sequencing lanes. The study analyzed two additional independent replicas of 1 million unique cDNA reads from the same blood draw for two donors, one aged 18 to 30 and one aged 80 or older. Paper-wide results and their limitations: Because profiling used bulk unsorted PBMCs, naive and antigen-experienced compartments could not be compared conclusively. Compared with the aged group, the long-lived group had more naive CD4+ T cells, fewer expanded clones and increased TCR diversity, a pattern suggesting age selection. Observed TCR beta diversity per million T cells fell roughly linearly with age, and a significant reduction was already apparent by age roughly 40. Estimates of total diversity from one million sequenced T cells were regarded as lower bounds and underestimates. There was a strong correlation between observed TCR beta diversity and the percentage of naive T cells measured by flow cytometry. Because the CMV infection status of the donors was unknown, age-related changes in expanded clonotypes may potentially have been confounded.

Donors were a few dozen systemically healthy Caucasian individuals from Russia aged roughly 6 to 100 years. Each donor gave ten milliliters of peripheral blood, collected into EDTA-treated Vacutainer tubes. Ficoll-Paque density-gradient centrifugation was used to isolate PBMCs, with at least 7 million obtained per sample. Trizol reagent was used to extract total RNA from PBMCs, with at least 5 micrograms per sample. Naive CD45RAhigh/CD27high T cell percentages were measured by flow cytometry on a PBMC aliquot from every donor. Counted from cysteine to phenylalanine, this CDR3 has 15 amino acids. The CDR3 DNA has 45 bases and is translated from base 1. The junction carries 15 bases between V and J, which are trimmed by 5 bases and 4 bases respectively.

Sequences were obtained from blood. The receptor's source is a woman aged 60 to 75 in good health. The chain employs TRBV12-3 or TRBV12-4 and TRBJ2-1, and possibly TRBD2, on 6 matching bases. CDR3 sequence: CASSRTGLPYNEQFF. The DNA is as follows: TGTGCCAGCAGTCGAACGGGACTGCCATACAATGAGCAGTTCTTC.